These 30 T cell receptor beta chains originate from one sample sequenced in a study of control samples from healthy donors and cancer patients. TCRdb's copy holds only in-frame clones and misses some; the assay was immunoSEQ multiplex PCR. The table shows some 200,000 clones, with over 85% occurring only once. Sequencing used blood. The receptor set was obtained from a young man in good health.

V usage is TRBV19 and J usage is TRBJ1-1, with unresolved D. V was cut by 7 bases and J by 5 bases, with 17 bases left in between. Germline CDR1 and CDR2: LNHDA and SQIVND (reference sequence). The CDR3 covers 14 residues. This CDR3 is CASKRTVGTTEAFF. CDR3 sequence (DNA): TGTGCCAGTAAGCGGACGGTGGGAACGACTGAAGCTTTCTTT.

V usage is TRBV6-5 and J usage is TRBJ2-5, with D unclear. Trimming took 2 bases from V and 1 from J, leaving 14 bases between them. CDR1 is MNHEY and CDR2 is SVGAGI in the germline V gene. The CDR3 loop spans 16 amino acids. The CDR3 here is CASSYTGSEPQETQYF. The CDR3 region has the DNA TGTGCCAGCAGTTACACGGGTAGTGAACCCCAAGAGACCCAGTACTTC.

The CDR3 here is CATSDSLNAEQYF. The CDR3 coding sequence is TGTGCCACCAGTGATTCCCTCAATGCCGAGCAGTACTTC. The chain links TRBV24-1 to TRBJ2-7; D gene uncertain. Trimming took off 2 bases at V and 6 bases at J, with 10 bases between the two ends. Looked up from germline, CDR1 is KGHDR and CDR2 is SFDVKD. This CDR3 spans 13 amino acids.

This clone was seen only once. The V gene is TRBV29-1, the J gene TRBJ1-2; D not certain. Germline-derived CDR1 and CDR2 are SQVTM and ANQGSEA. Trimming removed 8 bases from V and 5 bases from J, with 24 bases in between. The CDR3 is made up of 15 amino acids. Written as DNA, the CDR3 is TGCAGCTCAGACATGCTGGTGAGGGAATTATATGGCTACACCTTC. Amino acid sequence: CSSDMLVRELYGYTF.

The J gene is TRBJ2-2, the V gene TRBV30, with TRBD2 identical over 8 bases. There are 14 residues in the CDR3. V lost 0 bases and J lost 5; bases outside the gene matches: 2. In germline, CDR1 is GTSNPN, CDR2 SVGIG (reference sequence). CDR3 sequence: CAWSVRGGTGELFF. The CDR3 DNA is TGTGCCTGGAGTGTACGGGGGGGGACCGGGGAGCTGTTTTTT.

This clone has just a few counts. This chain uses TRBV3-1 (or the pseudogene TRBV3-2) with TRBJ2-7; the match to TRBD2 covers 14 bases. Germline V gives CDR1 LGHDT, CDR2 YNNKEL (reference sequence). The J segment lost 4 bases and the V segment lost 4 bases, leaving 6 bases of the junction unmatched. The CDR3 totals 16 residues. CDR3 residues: CASSPRLAGGRYEQYF. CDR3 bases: TGTGCCAGCAGCCCGCGACTAGCGGGGGGGCGGTACGAGCAGTACTTC.

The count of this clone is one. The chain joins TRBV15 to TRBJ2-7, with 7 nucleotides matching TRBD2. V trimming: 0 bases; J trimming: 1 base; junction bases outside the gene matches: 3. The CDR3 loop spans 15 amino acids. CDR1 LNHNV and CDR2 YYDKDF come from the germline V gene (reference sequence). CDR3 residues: CATSRDRAGSYEQYF. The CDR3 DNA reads TGTGCCACCAGCAGAGATCGAGCGGGGTCCTACGAGCAGTACTTC. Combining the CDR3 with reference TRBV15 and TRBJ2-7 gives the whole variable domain DAMVIQNPRYQVTQFGKPVTLSCSQTLNHNVMYWYQQKSSQAPKLLFHYYDKDFNNEADTPDNFQSRRPNTSFCFLDIRSPGLGDTAMYLCATSRDRAGSYEQYFGPGTRLTVT.

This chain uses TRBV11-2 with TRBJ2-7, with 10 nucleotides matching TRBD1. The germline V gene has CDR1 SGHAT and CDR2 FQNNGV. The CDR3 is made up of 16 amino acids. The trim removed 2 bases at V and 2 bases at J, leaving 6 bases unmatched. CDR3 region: CASSLPGQGSAYEQYF. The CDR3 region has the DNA TGTGCCAGCAGCTTACCGGGACAGGGGTCAGCCTACGAGCAGTACTTC.

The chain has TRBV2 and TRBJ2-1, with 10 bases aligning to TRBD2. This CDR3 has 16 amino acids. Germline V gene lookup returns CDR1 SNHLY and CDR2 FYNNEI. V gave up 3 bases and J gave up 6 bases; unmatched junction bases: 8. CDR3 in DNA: TGTGCCAGCAGTGATCTAGGGACTAGCGACTTCAATGAGCAGTTCTTC. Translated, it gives CASSDLGTSDFNEQFF. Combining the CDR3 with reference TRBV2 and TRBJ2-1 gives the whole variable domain EPEVTQTPSHQVTQMGQEVILRCVPISNHLYFYWYRQILGQKVEFLVSFYNNEISEKSEIFDDQFSVERPDGSNFTLKIRSTKLEDSAMYFCASSDLGTSDFNEQFFGPGTRLTVL.

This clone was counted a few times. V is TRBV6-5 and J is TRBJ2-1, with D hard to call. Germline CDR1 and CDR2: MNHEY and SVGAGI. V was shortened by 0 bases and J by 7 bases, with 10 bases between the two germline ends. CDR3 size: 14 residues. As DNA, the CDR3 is TGTGCCAGCAGTTACTCTAGAGAGGTGAATGAGCAGTTCTTC. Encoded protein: CASSYSREVNEQFF.

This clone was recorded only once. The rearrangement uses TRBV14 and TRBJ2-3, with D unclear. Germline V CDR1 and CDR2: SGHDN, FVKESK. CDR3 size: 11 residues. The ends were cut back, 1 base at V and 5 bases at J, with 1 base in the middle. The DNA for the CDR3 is TGTGCCAGCAGCCAAGGAGATACGCAGTATTTT. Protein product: CASSQGDTQYF. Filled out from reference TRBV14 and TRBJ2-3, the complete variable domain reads EAGVTQFPSHSVIEKGQTVTLRCDPISGHDNLYWYRRVMGKEIKFLLHFVKESKQDESGMPNNRFLAERTGGTYSTLKVQPAELEDSGVYFCASSQGDTQYFGPGTRLTVL.

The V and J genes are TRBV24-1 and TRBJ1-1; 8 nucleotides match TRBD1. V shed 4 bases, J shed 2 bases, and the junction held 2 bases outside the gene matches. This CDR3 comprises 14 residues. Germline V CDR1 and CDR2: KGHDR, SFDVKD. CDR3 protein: CATSETGANTEAFF. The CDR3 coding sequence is TGTGCCACCAGTGAGACAGGGGCCAACACTGAAGCTTTCTTT.

The CDR3 spells CASSHRAARNEQFF. For the CDR3, the DNA is TGCGCCAGCAGCCATAGAGCGGCTCGCAATGAGCAGTTCTTC. The rearrangement links TRBV4-1 to TRBJ2-1, with D perhaps matching TRBD2 (5 bases). The length of the CDR3 is 14 residues. CDR1 and CDR2 (germline): MGHRA, YSYEKL. The V gene lost 3 bases and the J gene lost 6 bases, with 12 bases spanning the gap.

This chain's CDR3 is CASRYVTGSSGANVLTF. The CDR3 region has the DNA TGTGCCAGCAGGTACGTGACAGGAAGCTCTGGGGCCAACGTCCTGACTTTC. The J gene is TRBJ2-6, the V gene TRBV28; D might be TRBD1 (6 bases). The CDR3 covers 17 residues. Trimming removed 6 bases from V and 0 bases from J, with 15 bases in between. CDR1 is MDHEN, CDR2 SYDVKM, per germline.

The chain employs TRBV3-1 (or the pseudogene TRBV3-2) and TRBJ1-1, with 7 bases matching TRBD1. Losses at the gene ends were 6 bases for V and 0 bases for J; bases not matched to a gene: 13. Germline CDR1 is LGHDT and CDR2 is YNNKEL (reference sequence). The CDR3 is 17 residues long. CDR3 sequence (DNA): TGTGCCAGCAGACCTAGGGGGCTCACCTTCATGAACACTGAAGCTTTCTTT. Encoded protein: CASRPRGLTFMNTEAFF.

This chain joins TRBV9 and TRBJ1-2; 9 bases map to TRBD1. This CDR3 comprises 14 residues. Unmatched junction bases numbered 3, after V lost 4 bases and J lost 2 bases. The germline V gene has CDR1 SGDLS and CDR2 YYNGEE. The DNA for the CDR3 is TGTGCCAGCAGCACGGGACAGGGCAACTATGGCTACACCTTC. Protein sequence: CASSTGQGNYGYTF.

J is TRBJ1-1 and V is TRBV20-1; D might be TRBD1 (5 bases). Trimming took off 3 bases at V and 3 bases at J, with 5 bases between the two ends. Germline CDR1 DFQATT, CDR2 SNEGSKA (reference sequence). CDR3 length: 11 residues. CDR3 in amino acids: CSARTDTEAFF. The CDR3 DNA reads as TGCAGTGCTAGGACAGACACTGAAGCTTTCTTT.

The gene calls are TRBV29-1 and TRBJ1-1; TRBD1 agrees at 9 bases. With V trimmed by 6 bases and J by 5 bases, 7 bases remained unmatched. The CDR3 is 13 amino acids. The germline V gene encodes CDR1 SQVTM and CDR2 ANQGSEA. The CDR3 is CSVDRGLGTEAFF. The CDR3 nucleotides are TGCAGCGTCGACAGGGGGTTGGGAACTGAAGCTTTCTTT.

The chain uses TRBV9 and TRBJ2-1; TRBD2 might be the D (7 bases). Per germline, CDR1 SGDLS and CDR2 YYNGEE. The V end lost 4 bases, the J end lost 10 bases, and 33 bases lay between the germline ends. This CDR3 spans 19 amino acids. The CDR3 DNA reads TGTGCCAGCAGCCTCGGTGGGCGGGGGCGATTGATTGACCCCAAGGAGCAGTTCTTC. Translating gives CASSLGGRGRLIDPKEQFF.

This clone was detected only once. The CDR3: CASSFGQGYNYGYTF. The CDR3 region has the DNA TGCGCCAGCAGCTTCGGTCAGGGATACAACTATGGCTACACCTTC. The rearrangement links TRBV5-1 to TRBJ1-2, with D tentatively TRBD1 (5 bases). Germline CDR1 reads SGHRS; CDR2 reads YFSETQ. The CDR3 is 15 amino acids. With 2 bases removed from V and 2 bases from J, the gap between germline ends came to 13 bases.

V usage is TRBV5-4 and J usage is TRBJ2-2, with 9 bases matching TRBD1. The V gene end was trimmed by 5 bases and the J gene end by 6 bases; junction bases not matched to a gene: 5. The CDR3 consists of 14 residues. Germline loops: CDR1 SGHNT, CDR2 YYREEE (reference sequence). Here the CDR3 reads CASSLGTGPGELFF. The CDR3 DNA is TGTGCCAGCAGTCTTGGGACAGGGCCCGGGGAGCTGTTTTTT. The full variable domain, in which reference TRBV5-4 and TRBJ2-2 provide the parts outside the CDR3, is ETGVTQSPTHLIKTRGQQVTLRCSSQSGHNTVSWYQQALGQGPQFIFQYYREEENGRGNFPPRFSGLQFPNYSSELNVNALELDDSALYLCASSLGTGPGELFFGEGSRLTVL.

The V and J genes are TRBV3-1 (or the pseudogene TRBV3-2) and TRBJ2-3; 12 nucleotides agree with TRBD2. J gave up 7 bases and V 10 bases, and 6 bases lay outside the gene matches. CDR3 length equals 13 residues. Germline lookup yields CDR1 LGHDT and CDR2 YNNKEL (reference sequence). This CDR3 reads CATRGLAGYTQYF. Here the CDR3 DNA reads TGTGCCACCCGGGGACTAGCGGGCTATACGCAGTATTTT.

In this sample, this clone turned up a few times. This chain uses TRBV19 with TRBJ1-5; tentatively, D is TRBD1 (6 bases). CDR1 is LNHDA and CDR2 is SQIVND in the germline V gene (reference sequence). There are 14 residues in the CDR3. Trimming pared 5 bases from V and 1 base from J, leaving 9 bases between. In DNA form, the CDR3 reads TGTGCCAGTAGTTTAGGACAGAGCAATCAGCCCCAGCATTTT. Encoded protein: CASSLGQSNQPQHF.

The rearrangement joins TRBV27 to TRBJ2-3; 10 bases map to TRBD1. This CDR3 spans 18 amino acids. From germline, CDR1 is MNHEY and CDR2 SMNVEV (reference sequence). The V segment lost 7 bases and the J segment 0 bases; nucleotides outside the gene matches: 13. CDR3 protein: CASIRDRGVGASTDTQYF. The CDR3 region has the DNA TGTGCCAGCATCCGGGACAGGGGTGTAGGAGCGAGCACAGATACGCAGTATTTT.

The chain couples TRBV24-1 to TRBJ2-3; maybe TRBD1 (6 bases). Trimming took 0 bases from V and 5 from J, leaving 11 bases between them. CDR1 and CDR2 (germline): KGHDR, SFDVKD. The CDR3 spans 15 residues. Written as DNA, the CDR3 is TGTGCCACCAGTGATTTGGTTTCAGGGGAAGATACGCAGTATTTT. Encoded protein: CATSDLVSGEDTQYF.

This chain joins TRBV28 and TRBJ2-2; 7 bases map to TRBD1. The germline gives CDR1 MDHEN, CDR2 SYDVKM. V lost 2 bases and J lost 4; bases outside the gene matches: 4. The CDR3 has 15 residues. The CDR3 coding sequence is TGTGCCAGCAGTTTAACAGGGGAAGGCACCGGGGAGCTGTTTTTT. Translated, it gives CASSLTGEGTGELFF.

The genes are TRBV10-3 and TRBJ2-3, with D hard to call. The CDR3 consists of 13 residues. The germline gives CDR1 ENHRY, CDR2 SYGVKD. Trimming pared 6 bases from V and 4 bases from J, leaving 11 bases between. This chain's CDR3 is CAIRGISADTQYF. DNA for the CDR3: TGTGCCATCAGGGGAATATCAGCAGATACGCAGTATTTT.

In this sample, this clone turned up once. This CDR3 reads CAWARGGQPQHF. Here the CDR3 DNA reads TGTGCCTGGGCTCGGGGCGGGCAGCCCCAGCATTTT. V gene TRBV30 combines with J gene TRBJ1-5, with D tentatively TRBD1 (5 bases). Trimming stripped 5 bases from V and 7 bases from J, with 12 bases between. This CDR3 contains 12 residues. Germline CDR1 is GTSNPN and CDR2 is SVGIG (reference sequence). Full variable domain (remainder filled in from reference TRBV30 and TRBJ1-5): SQTIHQWPATLVQPVGSPLSLECTVEGTSNPNLYWYRQAAGRGLQLLFYSVGIGQISSEVPQNLSASRPQDRQFILSSKKLLLSDSGFYLCAWARGGQPQHFGDGTRLSIL.

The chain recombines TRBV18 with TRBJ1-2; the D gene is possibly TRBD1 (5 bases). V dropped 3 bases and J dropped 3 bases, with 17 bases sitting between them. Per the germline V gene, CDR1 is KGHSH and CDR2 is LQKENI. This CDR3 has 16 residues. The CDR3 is CASSPLKGRDDYGYTF. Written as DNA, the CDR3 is TGTGCCAGCTCACCCCTCAAGGGGCGCGATGACTATGGCTACACCTTC.

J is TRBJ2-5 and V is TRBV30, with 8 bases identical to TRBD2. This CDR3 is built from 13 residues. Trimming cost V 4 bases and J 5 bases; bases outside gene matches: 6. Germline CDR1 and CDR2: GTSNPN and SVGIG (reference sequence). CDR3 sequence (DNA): TGTGCCTGGAATCTCGGCGGGGGGGAGACCCAGTACTTC. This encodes CAWNLGGGETQYF. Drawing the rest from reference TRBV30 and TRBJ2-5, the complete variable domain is SQTIHQWPATLVQPVGSPLSLECTVEGTSNPNLYWYRQAAGRGLQLLFYSVGIGQISSEVPQNLSASRPQDRQFILSSKKLLLSDSGFYLCAWNLGGGETQYFGPGTRLLVL.